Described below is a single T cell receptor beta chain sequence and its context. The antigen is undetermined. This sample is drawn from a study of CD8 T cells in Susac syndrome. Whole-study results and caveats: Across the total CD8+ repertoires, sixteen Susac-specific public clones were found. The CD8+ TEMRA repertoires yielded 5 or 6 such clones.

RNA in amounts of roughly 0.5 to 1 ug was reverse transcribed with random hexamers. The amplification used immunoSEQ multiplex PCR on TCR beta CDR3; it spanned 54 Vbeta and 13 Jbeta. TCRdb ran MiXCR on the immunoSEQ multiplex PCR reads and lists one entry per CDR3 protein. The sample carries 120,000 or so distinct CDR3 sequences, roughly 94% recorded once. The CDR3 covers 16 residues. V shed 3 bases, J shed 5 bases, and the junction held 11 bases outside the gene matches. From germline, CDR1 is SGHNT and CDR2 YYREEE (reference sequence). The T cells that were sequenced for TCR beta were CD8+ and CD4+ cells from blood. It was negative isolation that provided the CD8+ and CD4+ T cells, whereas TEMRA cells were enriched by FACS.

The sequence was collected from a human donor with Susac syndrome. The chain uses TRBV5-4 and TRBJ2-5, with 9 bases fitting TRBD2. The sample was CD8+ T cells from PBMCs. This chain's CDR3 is CASSWAGGGARETQYF. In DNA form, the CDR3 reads TGTGCCAGCAGCTGGGCCGGCGGGGGGGCTCGGGAGACCCAGTACTTC.